This T cell receptor beta chain was documented in a study of blood T cells in healthy people across ages. Study outcomes and limitations: In the absence of known donor CMV status, changes in expanded clonotypes were possibly confounded.

This clonotype has a handful of counts. Its antigen is not identified. Isolation of PBMCs gave at least 7 million cells per sample. The CDR3 totals 16 residues. V lost 5 bases, J lost 2 bases, and 6 bases stayed unmatched. Germline CDR1 is SGHAT and CDR2 is FQNNGV. PCR was performed a second time for about 6 to 12 cycles using a sample-barcoded 5' primer and a J-beta primer mix. The template-switch adaptor was a 5' adaptor with 12 random nucleotides. It tagged each cDNA molecule. Each CDR3 protein gets one entry after TCRdb re-called the 5' RACE reads with MiXCR. The sample holds about 290,000 distinct CDR3 sequences, roughly 26% seen once.

This receptor was identified in an older woman in good health. Sequencing input: blood. The chain couples TRBV11-2 to TRBJ2-2; 9 bases match TRBD1. Here the CDR3 DNA reads TGTGCCAGCAGCATCCTGACAGGGGGTAACACCGGGGAGCTGTTTTTT. Translated, it gives CASSILTGGNTGELFF. The full variable domain, completed using reference TRBV11-2 and TRBJ2-2, is EAGVAQSPRYKIIEKRQSVAFWCNPISGHATLYWYQQILGQGPKLLIQFQNNGVVDDSQLPKDRFSAERLKGVDSTLKIQPAKLEDSAVYLCASSILTGGNTGELFFGEGSRLTVL.